Following are 6 T cell receptor beta chains from one sample sequenced in a study of blood T cell repertoires in COVID-19. The assay was immunoSEQ multiplex PCR, and TCRdb's table has in-frame clones only and misses some. Altogether around 60,000 clones are present, roughly four fifths being singletons, with the ten largest covering approximately 28%. Sequenced: peripheral blood. These receptors all come from a woman older than 75 with acute or convalescent COVID-19.

The chain has TRBV19 and TRBJ2-2, with D possibly TRBD2 on 7 matching bases. Trimming left V 7 bases short and J 0 bases short, with 24 bases between. The CDR3 spans 19 residues. Germline V gene sequence: CDR1 LNHDA, CDR2 SQIVND (reference sequence). CDR3 sequence reads: CASIKNARGPRPNTGELFF. DNA for the CDR3: TGTGCCAGTATTAAAAACGCGCGGGGGCCAAGACCGAACACCGGGGAGCTGTTTTTT.

This chain joins TRBV2 and TRBJ1-4, with D hard to call. Trimming removed 6 bases at V and 7 bases at J, with 9 bases between. The CDR3 runs to 12 residues. The germline gives CDR1 SNHLY, CDR2 FYNNEI. CDR3 protein: CASRAIGEKLFF. The CDR3 region has the DNA TGTGCCAGCAGGGCCATTGGTGAAAAACTGTTTTTT.

This chain joins TRBV5-5 and TRBJ2-7; D gene uncertain. The CDR3 length is 15 residues. Germline-derived CDR1 and CDR2 are SGHKS and YYEKEE (reference sequence). Between the trimmed V and J ends, which lost 4 bases and 4 bases, there was a span of 18 bases. The CDR3 spells CASSPVQKIHYEQYF. In DNA form, the CDR3 reads TGTGCCAGCAGCCCCGTACAGAAAATCCATTACGAGCAGTACTTC.

The V gene is TRBV9, the J gene TRBJ1-2, with D tentatively TRBD1 (6 bases). CDR3 size: 15 residues. CDR1 is SGDLS and CDR2 is YYNGEE in the germline V gene. The V end was cut by 4 bases, the J end by 0 bases, with 13 bases between. As DNA, the CDR3 is TGTGCCAGCAGCCCCCGGCAGGGGTCTAACTATGGCTACACCTTC. As protein: CASSPRQGSNYGYTF. The full variable domain, with the rest looked up from reference TRBV9 and TRBJ1-2, is DSGVTQTPKHLITATGQRVTLRCSPRSGDLSVYWYQQSLDQGLQFLIQYYNGEERAKGNILERFSAQQFPDLHSELNLSSLELGDSALYFCASSPRQGSNYGYTFGSGTRLTVV.

The CDR3 loop is CASSYWGQNTEAFF. In DNA form, the CDR3 reads TGTGCCAGCAGTTACTGGGGACAGAACACTGAAGCTTTCTTT. The chain uses TRBV6-2 or TRBV6-3 and TRBJ1-1; TRBD1 is a possible D gene (6 bases). This CDR3 has 14 residues. From germline, CDR1 is MNHEY and CDR2 SVGEGT. Trimming cost V 1 base and J 1 base, with 7 bases left between them.

V gene TRBV6-5 combines with J gene TRBJ2-7, with 12 bases lining up with TRBD1. V dropped 5 bases and J dropped 13; count of bases not matched to a gene: 6. Germline V gene sequence: CDR1 MNHEY, CDR2 SVGAGI. The length of the CDR3 is 12 residues. The CDR3, as DNA: TGTGCCAGCAGTAACCGGGACAGGGGGCTATACTTC. Translation: CASSNRDRGLYF.